These 2 T cell receptor beta chains originate from one sample sequenced in a study of cytomegalovirus exposure and HLA in healthy donors. PCR amplification relied on 60 Vbeta primers (plus 13 Jbeta primers). Generated by immunoSEQ multiplex PCR, the TCRdb table keeps only in-frame clones and is missing some. This sample has approximately 190,000 clones, with around 84% found just once. Sequencing was performed on PBMCs. These receptors were obtained from a woman aged 18 to 35 in good health and CMV-seronegative.

The chain links TRBV6-4 to TRBJ2-2; the match to TRBD2 covers 10 bases. The CDR3 totals 17 residues. The V segment lost 4 bases and the J segment 0 bases; nucleotides outside the gene matches: 5. Germline lookup yields CDR1 MRHNA and CDR2 SNTAGT. The CDR3 nucleotides are TGTGCCAGCAGTGCTGGGACTAGCGATACGAACACCGGGGAGCTGTTTTTT. It is translated as CASSAGTSDTNTGELFF.

The J gene is TRBJ2-5, the V gene TRBV6-5, with 8 bases lining up with TRBD2. Germline V gives CDR1 MNHEY, CDR2 SVGAGI. CDR3 length: 15 residues. J was trimmed by 5 bases and V by 8 bases; bases with no gene match: 13. This chain's CDR3 is CASGQLAVGAETQYF. The CDR3 DNA is TGTGCCAGCGGTCAACTAGCGGTTGGGGCGGAGACCCAGTACTTC.